This T cell receptor (beta chain) was captured by sequencing in a study of lymphopenia after photon versus proton radiotherapy. Of note for this clone: Antigen: not known.

General observations from the study: Post-nadir TCR diversity decline inversely tracked overall survival among those who died. Photon-treated patients lost naive T cells and TCR diversity; proton-treated stayed stable. Oligoclonal CD8+ Temra expansion after nadir drove photon patients' diversity drop.

The germline V gene encodes CDR1 SGHKS and CDR2 YYEKEE (reference sequence). The length of the CDR3 is 14 residues. V was cut by 3 bases and J by 0 bases, with 7 bases left in between. Here immunoSEQ multiplex PCR was the method, and the copy in TCRdb shows in-frame clones only, minus some. Among roughly 40,000 clones listed, about 86% were seen once. The TCR comes from a woman in her 70s with pancreatic cancer. Some clones in this sample may be carry-over from other donors' samples. The sample consisted of peripheral blood, taken from a patient treated with proton-based radiotherapy. This rearrangement joins TRBV5-5 to TRBJ1-3; TRBD1 might be the D (6 bases). DNA for the CDR3: TGTGCCAGCAGCTGGGACATCTCTGGAAACACCATATATTTT. As protein: CASSWDISGNTIYF.